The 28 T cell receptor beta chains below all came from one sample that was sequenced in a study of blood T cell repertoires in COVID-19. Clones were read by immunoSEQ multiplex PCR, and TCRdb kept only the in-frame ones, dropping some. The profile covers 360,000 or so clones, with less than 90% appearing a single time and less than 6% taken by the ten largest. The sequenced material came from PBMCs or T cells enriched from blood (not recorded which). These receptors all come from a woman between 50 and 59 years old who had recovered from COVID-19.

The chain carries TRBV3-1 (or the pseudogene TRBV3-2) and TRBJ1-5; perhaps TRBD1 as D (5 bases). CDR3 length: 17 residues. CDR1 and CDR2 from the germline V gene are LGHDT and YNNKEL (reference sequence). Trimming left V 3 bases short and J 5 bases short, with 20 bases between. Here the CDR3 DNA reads TGTGCCAGCAGCCAGATGGGGCACAGGCCGATAGATCAGCCCCAGCATTTT. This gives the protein CASSQMGHRPIDQPQHF.

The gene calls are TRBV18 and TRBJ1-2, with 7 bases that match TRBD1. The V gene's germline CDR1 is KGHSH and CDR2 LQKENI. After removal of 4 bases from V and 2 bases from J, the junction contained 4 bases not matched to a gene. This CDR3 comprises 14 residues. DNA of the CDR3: TGTGCCAGCTCACTCGGACAGGTGAACTATGGCTACACCTTC. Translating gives CASSLGQVNYGYTF. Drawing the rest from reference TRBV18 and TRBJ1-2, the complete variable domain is NAGVMQNPRHLVRRRGQEARLRCSPMKGHSHVYWYRQLPEEGLKFMVYLQKENIIDESGMPKERFSAEFPKEGPSILRIQQVVRGDSAAYFCASSLGQVNYGYTFGSGTRLTVV.

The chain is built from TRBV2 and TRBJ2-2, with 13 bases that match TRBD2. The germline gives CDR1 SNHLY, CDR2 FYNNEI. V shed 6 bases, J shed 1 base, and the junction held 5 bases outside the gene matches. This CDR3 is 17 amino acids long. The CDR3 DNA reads TGTGCCAGCAGCCTCGGACTAGCGGGGGTGAACACCGGGGAGCTGTTTTTT. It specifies CASSLGLAGVNTGELFF.

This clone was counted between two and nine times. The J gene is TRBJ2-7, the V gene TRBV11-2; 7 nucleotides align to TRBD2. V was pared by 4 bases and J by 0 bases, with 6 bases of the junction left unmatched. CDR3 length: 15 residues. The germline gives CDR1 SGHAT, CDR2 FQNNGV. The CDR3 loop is CASSWIAGSSYEQYF. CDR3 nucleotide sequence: TGTGCCAGCAGCTGGATAGCGGGTAGCTCCTACGAGCAGTACTTC.

Written as DNA, the CDR3 is TGTGCCAGCAGCGCCGCAGGGGGCGGGGGACAGCCCCAGCATTTT. This sequence encodes CASSAAGGGGQPQHF. The chain employs TRBV9 and TRBJ1-5; 8 bases map to TRBD1. Trimming removed 3 bases from V and 7 bases from J; junction bases left unmatched: 9. The CDR3 spans 15 residues. Germline lookup yields CDR1 SGDLS and CDR2 YYNGEE.

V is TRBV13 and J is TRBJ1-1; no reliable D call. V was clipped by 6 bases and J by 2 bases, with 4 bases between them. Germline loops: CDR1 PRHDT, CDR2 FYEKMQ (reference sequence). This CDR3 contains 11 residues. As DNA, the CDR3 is TGTGCCAGCAGTCTTAACACTGAAGCTTTCTTT. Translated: CASSLNTEAFF.

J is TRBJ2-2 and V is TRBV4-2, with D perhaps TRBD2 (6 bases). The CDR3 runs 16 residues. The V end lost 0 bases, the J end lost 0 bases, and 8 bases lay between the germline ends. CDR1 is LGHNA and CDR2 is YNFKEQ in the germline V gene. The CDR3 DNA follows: TGTGCCAGCAGCCAAGATTCGGGAGCGAACACCGGGGAGCTGTTTTTT. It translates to CASSQDSGANTGELFF.

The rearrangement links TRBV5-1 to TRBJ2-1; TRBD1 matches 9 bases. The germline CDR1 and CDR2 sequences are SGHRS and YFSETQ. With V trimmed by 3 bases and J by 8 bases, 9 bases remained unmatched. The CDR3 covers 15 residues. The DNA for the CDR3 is TGCGCCAGCAGCTCCGGACAGGGGAGTGTCGATGAGCAGTTCTTC. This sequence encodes CASSSGQGSVDEQFF.

CDR3 sequence (DNA): TGTGCCAGCAGTTTGAGCCCCGAGACCCAGTACTTC. It encodes CASSLSPETQYF. V gene TRBV12-3 or TRBV12-4 combines with J gene TRBJ2-5; D not certain. V was cut by 3 bases and J by 5 bases, with 7 bases left in between. This CDR3 has 12 residues.

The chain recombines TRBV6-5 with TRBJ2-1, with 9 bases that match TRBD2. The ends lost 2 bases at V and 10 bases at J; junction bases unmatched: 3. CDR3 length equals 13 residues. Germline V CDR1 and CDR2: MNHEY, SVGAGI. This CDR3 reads CASSYPGTSEQFF. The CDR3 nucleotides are TGTGCCAGCAGTTACCCAGGGACTAGCGAGCAGTTCTTC.

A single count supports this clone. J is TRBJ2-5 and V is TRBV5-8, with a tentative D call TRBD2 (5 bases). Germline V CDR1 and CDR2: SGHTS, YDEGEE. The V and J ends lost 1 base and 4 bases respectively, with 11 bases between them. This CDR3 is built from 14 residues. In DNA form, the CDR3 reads TGTGCCAGCAGCTTGAGCGGCCCGCGAGAGACCCAGTACTTC. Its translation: CASSLSGPRETQYF.

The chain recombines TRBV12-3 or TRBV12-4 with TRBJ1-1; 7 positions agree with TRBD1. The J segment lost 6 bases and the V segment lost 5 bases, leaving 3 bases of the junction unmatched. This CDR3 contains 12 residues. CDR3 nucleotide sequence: TGTGCCAGCAGTCAGGGGGGCGCTGAAGCTTTCTTT. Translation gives CASSQGGAEAFF.

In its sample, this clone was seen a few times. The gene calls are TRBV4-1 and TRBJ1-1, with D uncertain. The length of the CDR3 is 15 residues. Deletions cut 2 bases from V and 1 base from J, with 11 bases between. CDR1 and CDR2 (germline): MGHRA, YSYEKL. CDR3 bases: TGCGCCAGCAGCCAAACGAACGTGAGGAACACTGAAGCTTTCTTT. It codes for CASSQTNVRNTEAFF.

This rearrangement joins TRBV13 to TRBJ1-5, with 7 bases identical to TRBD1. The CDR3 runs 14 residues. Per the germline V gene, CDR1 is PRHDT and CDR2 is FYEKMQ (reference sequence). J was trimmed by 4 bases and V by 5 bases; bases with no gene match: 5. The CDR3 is CASSRDRVNQPQHF. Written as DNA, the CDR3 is TGTGCCAGCAGCCGGGACAGAGTTAATCAGCCCCAGCATTTT.

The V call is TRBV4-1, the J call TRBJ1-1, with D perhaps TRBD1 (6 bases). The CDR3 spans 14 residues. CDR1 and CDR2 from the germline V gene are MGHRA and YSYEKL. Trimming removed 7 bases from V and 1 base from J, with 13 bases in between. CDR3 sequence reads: CASTWGTSNTEAFF. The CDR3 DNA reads TGCGCCAGCACCTGGGGGACATCGAACACTGAAGCTTTCTTT.

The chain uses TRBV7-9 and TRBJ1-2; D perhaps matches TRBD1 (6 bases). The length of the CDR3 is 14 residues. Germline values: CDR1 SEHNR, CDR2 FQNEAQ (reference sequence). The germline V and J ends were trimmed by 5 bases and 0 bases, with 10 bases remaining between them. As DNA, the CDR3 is TGTGCCAGCAGCCTCAGGGGCTCTAACTATGGCTACACCTTC. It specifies CASSLRGSNYGYTF.

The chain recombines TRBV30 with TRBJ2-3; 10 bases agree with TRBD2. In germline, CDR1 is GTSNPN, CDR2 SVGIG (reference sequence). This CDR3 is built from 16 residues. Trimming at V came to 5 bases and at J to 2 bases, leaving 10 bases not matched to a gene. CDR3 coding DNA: TGTGCCTGGGGGGCCGGGACTAGCGAACACACAGATACGCAGTATTTT. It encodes CAWGAGTSEHTDTQYF. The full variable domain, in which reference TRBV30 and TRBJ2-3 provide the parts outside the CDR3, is SQTIHQWPATLVQPVGSPLSLECTVEGTSNPNLYWYRQAAGRGLQLLFYSVGIGQISSEVPQNLSASRPQDRQFILSSKKLLLSDSGFYLCAWGAGTSEHTDTQYFGPGTRLTVL.

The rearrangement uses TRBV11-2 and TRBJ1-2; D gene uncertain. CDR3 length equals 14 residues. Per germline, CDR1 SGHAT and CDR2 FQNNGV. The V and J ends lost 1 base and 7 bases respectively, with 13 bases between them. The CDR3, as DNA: TGTGCCAGCAGCTTAGGTGGCAGGTTAGGTGGCTACACCTTC. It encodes CASSLGGRLGGYTF.

In DNA, the CDR3 is TGTGCCAGCAGCTTGTTGAACCGACAGAACACTGAAGCTTTCTTT. Its translation is CASSLLNRQNTEAFF. The V call is TRBV5-8, the J call TRBJ1-1; no reliable D call. From germline, CDR1 is SGHTS and CDR2 YDEGEE. CDR3 length equals 15 residues. V was pared by 1 base and J by 1 base, with 11 bases between.

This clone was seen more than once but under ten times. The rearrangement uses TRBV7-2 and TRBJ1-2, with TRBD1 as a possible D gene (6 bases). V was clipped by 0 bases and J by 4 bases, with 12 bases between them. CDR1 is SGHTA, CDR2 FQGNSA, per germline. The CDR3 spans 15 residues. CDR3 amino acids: CASSLAQEGGYGYTF. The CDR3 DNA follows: TGTGCCAGCAGCTTAGCCCAGGAAGGGGGCTATGGCTACACCTTC.

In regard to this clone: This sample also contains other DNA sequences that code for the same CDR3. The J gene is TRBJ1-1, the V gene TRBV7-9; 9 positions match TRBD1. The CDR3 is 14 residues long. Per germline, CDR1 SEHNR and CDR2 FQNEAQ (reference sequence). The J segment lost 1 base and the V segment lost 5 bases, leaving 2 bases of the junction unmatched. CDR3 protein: CASSLGQGNTEAFF. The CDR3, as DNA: TGTGCCAGCAGCCTGGGACAGGGGAACACTGAAGCTTTCTTT.

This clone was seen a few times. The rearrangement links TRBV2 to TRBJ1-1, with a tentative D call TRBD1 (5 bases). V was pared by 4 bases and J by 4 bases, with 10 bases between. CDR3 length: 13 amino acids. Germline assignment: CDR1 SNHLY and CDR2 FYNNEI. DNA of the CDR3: TGTGCCAGCAGTGCTACAGGTACCACTGAAGCTTTCTTT. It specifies CASSATGTTEAFF.

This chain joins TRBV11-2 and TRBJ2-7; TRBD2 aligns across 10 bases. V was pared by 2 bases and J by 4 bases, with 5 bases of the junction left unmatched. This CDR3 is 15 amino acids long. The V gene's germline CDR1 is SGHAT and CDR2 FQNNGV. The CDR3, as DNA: TGTGCCAGCAGCTTACAAGCGGGAGGGATATACGAGCAGTACTTC. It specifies CASSLQAGGIYEQYF.

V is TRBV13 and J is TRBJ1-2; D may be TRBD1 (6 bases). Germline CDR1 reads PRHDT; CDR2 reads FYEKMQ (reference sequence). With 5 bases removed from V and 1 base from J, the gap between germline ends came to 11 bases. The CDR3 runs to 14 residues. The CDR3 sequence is CASSEDRINYGYTF. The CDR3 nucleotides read TGTGCCAGCAGCGAAGACAGGATTAACTATGGCTACACCTTC.

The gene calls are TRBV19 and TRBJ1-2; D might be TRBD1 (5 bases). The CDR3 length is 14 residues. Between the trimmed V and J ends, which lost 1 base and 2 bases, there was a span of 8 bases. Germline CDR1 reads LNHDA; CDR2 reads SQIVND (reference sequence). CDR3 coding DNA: TGTGCCAGTAGTATAGGCCCAGGGAACTATGGCTACACCTTC. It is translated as CASSIGPGNYGYTF.

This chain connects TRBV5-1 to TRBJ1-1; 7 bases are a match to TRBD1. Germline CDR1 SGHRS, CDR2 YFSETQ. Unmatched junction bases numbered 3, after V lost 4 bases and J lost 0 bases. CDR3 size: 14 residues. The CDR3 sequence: CASSAQGVNTEAFF. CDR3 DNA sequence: TGCGCCAGCAGCGCTCAGGGGGTGAACACTGAAGCTTTCTTT.

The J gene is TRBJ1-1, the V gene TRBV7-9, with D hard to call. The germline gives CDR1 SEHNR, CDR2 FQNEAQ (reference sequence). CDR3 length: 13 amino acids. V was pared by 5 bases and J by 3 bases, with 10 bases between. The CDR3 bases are TGTGCCAGCAGCACCCTAGTGGACACTGAAGCTTTCTTT. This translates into CASSTLVDTEAFF.

CDR3 bases: TGTGCCAGCAGTCCCCCTTCGACAGGGGATTGGACTGAAGCTTTCTTT. It specifies CASSPPSTGDWTEAFF. The V gene is TRBV27, the J gene TRBJ1-1; 8 bases are shared with TRBD1. The CDR3 runs to 16 residues. J gave up 5 bases and V 5 bases, and 13 bases lay outside the gene matches. Germline CDR1 is MNHEY and CDR2 is SMNVEV (reference sequence).